The 3 T cell receptor beta chains presented below share a single source sample, sequenced in a study of cytomegalovirus exposure and HLA in healthy donors. PCR involved 60 Vbeta and 13 Jbeta primers. Clones were read by immunoSEQ multiplex PCR, and TCRdb kept only the in-frame ones, dropping some. The table lists approximately 200,000 clones, approximately 79% of them singletons. What was sequenced was PBMCs. The receptors come from a girl aged 5 to 17 in good health and CMV-seropositive.

The chain has TRBV29-1 and TRBJ2-5; 9 bases align to TRBD1. CDR1 and CDR2 from the germline V gene are SQVTM and ANQGSEA. The CDR3 is made up of 13 amino acids. The V and J ends lost 5 bases and 5 bases, in that order; junction bases with no gene match: 6. The CDR3 reads CSVPTGGGETQYF. The CDR3 DNA reads as TGCAGCGTTCCGACAGGGGGAGGGGAGACCCAGTACTTC. The full variable domain, completed using reference TRBV29-1 and TRBJ2-5, is SAVISQKPSRDICQRGTSLTIQCQVDSQVTMMFWYRQQPGQSLTLIATANQGSEATYESGFVIDKFPISRPNLTFSTLTVSNMSPEDSSIYLCSVPTGGGETQYFGPGTRLLVL.

The chain couples TRBV6-5 to TRBJ1-1, with D hard to call. Trimming shortened V by 0 bases and J by 6 bases, and 8 bases separated the two germline ends. Germline V gene lookup returns CDR1 MNHEY and CDR2 SVGAGI. The CDR3 runs 13 residues. The CDR3 DNA follows: TGTGCCAGCAGTTACTCGAGGCGTTCTGAAGCTTTCTTT. It is translated as CASSYSRRSEAFF.

This chain connects TRBV6-5 to TRBJ1-1, with D possibly TRBD1 on 6 matching bases. The CDR3 consists of 13 residues. Germline V lookup: CDR1 MNHEY, CDR2 SVGAGI. The germline V and J ends were trimmed by 6 bases and 4 bases, with 12 bases remaining between them. This CDR3 reads CASRQQGVTEAFF. The CDR3 DNA sequence: TGTGCCAGCAGACAACAGGGAGTCACTGAAGCTTTCTTT.